This T cell receptor (beta chain) was sequenced for a study of post-analysis software for immune sequencing data (dated by TCRdb to 2015 to 2017). For the study in its entirety: Relapsing-remitting, secondary progressive and progressive-relapsing multiple sclerosis were recorded as disease courses, and subtype annotation was lacking for some patients. The multiple sclerosis patient repertoires were compared with around ten previously published healthy control repertoires from donors aged about 6 to 25 years. A subset of samples was prepared in parallel using single-end sample barcoding, then pooled and co-amplified after Illumina adapter ligation.

Points the paper makes about the study in general: Direct clustering with F measure showed strong co-clustering of samples prepared in the same batch, prompting a batch-effect correction. The control group was slightly older than the multiple sclerosis patient group. Significantly lower normalized Chao1 diversity was found in multiple sclerosis patients than in controls, suggesting substantial peripheral T-cell clonal expansion. About five TRBV segments, including TRBV5-6, TRBV5-1 and TRBV20-1, were significantly more frequent in patients than controls.

Details on this clonotype: Its antigen target is currently unknown. Base qualities are not provided; no much larger clone lies one nucleotide away.

The CDR3 holds 13 amino acids from the cysteine to the phenylalanine. Here the CDR3 DNA is all that survives: 39 bases in frame from base 1. V is cut by 7 bases and J by 2 bases, and the space between the germline ends is 9 bases. Receptor libraries were prepared by PCR. The sequencer was an Illumina HiSeq 2500. To reduce PCR and sequencing biases, unique molecular identifiers were built into the TCR beta cDNA libraries. Per 1 to 10 million input T cells, some 500,000 cDNA molecules were obtained, such that each molecule approximated one T cell. Patient libraries were prepared and sequenced with the same protocol used for the earlier healthy control dataset. Within a given batch, samples were prepared together, multiplexed and sequenced on the same HiSeq lane. As for how the authors treated the data: MIGEC handled the raw barcoded reads, throwing out single-read molecular identifier groups before consensus assembly and CDR3 extraction. Clonotype tables were post-analysed with VDJtools, and diversity was normalized by down-sampling all datasets to the smallest sample size. To correct batch-related cross-sample contamination, repertoire overlap clustering matched CDR3 amino acid sequences but not nucleotide sequences. In TCRdb, the public reads were trimmed at Q25 with fastp and aligned with MiXCR, with productive beta chains retained. Here each entry gathers all rows of one CDR3 protein and keeps the most common genes and DNA. In this record, the V and J calls reflect TCRdb's handling and not the investigators' own analysis. The table for this sample lists about 500,000 distinct CDR3 sequences; 45% of them were counted only once. Clones ranked in the top ten supply 9.5% to 13% of the sample.

To demonstrate the VDJtools post-analysis software, the study profiled TCR beta repertoires from the peripheral blood of about a dozen young patients with multiple sclerosis. The multiple sclerosis patients were children and adolescents between about 6 and 16 years of age. The sequencing sample was made of blood. The rearranged chain carries TRBV12-3 or TRBV12-4 and TRBJ1-5; a tentative D match to TRBD1 spans 6 bases. This TCR derives from a girl aged 10 to 17 with multiple sclerosis. For the CDR3, the sequence is CASKGGGNQPQHF. The bases are TGTGCCAGCAAAGGGGGGGGCAATCAGCCCCAGCATTTT.